This T cell receptor (beta chain) was identified during a study of OX40 agonist ivuxolimab in advanced cancers. Overall study context: Three dose-escalation patients had partial responses: one with hepatocellular carcinoma and two with cutaneous melanoma. Study-wide results and caveats: Among expanded peripheral T cells, antigen specificity went undetermined.

About this clone itself: Antigen: not known.

Using immunoSEQ multiplex PCR, the repertoire was profiled, and TCRdb retains in-frame clones only, with some absent. The sample includes approximately 100,000 clones, about 91% of them seen just once. This specimen was CD4+ or CD8+ T cells sorted from blood, taken in a trial of the OX40 agonist ivuxolimab. The clonotype was recovered from an adult with an advanced solid tumor such as melanoma, head and neck, liver or kidney cancer.

CDR3 sequence reads: CASSSLPRTGGSSGANVLTF. CDR3 nucleotides: TGTGCCAGCAGCTCCCTACCTCGGACAGGGGGCTCCTCTGGGGCCAACGTCCTGACTTTC. This chain uses TRBV7-3 with TRBJ2-6; 11 positions agree with TRBD1. Losses at the gene ends were 4 bases for V and 0 bases for J; bases not matched to a gene: 11. The CDR3 sequence is 20 residues long. The V gene's germline CDR1 is SGHTA and CDR2 FQGTGA. Together with reference TRBV7-3 and TRBJ2-6, the CDR3 gives the full variable domain: GAGVSQTPSNKVTEKGKYVELRCDPISGHTALYWYRQSLGQGPEFLIYFQGTGAADDSGLPNDRFFAVRPEGSVSTLKIQRTERGDSAVYLCASSSLPRTGGSSGANVLTFGAGSRLTVL.